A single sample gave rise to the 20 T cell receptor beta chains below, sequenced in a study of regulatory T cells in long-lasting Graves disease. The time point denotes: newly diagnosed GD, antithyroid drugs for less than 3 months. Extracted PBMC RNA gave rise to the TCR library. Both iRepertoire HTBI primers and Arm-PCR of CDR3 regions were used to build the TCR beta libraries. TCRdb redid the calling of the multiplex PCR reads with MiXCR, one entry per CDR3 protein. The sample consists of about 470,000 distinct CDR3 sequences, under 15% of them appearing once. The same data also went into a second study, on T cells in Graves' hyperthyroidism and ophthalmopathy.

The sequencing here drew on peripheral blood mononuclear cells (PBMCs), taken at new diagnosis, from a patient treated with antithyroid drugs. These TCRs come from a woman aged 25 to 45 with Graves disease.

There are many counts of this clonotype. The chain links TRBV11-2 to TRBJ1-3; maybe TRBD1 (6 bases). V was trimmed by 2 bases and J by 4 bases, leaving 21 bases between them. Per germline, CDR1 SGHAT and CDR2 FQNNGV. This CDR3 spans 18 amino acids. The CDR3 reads CASSLLWSGGRVGNTIYF. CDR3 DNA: TGTGCCAGCAGCTTATTGTGGTCCGGGGGGCGAGTAGGAAACACCATATATTTT.

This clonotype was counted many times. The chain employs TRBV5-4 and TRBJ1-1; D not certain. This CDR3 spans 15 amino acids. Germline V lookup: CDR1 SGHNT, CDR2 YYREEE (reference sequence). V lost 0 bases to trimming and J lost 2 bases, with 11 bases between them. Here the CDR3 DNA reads TGTGCCAGCAGCTTGGTGGCAACCCAAAACACTGAAGCTTTCTTT. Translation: CASSLVATQNTEAFF. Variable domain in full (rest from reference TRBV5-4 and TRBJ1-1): ETGVTQSPTHLIKTRGQQVTLRCSSQSGHNTVSWYQQALGQGPQFIFQYYREEENGRGNFPPRFSGLQFPNYSSELNVNALELDDSALYLCASSLVATQNTEAFFGQGTRLTVV.

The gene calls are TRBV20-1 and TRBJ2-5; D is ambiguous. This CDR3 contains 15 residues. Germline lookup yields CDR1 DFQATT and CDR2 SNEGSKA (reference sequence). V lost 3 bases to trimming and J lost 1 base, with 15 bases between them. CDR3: CSASGLYSTQETQYF. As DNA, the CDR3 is TGCAGTGCTAGTGGTCTCTACAGCACCCAAGAGACCCAGTACTTC.

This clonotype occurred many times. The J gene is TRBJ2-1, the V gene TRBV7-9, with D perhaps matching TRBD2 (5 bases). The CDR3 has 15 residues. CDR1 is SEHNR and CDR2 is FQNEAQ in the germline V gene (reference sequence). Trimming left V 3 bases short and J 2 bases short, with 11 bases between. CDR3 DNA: TGTGCCAGCAGCTTGAGGGCGGATACCTACAATGAGCAGTTCTTC. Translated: CASSLRADTYNEQFF.

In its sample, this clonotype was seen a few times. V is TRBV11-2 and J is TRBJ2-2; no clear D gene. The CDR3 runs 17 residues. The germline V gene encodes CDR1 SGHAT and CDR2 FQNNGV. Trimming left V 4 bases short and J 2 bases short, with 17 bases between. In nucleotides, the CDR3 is TGTGCCAGCAGCTCCGGGCCACTCGACGGTAACACCGGGGAGCTGTTTTTT. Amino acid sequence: CASSSGPLDGNTGELFF.

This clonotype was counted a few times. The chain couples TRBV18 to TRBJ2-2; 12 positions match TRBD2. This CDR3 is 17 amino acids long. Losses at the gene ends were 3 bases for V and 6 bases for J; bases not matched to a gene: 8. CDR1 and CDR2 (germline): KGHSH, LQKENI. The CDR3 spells CASSPGLAGTSAGELFF. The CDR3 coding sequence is TGTGCCAGCTCACCCGGACTAGCGGGAACTTCTGCCGGGGAGCTGTTTTTT.

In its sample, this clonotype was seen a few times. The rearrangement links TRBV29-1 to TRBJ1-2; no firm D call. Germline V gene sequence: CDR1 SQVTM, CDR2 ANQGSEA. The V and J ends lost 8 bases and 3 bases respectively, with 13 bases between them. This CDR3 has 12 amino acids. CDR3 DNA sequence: TGCAGCACCCAACAACACCACTATGGCTACACCTTC. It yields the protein CSTQQHHYGYTF.

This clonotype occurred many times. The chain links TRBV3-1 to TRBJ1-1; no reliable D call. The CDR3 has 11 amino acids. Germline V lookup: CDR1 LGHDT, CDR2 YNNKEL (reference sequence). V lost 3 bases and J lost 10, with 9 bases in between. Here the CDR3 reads CASSQAAGAFF. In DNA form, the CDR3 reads TGTGCCAGCAGCCAGGCTGCCGGAGCTTTCTTT. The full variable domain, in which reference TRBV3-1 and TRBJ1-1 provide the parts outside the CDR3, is DTAVSQTPKYLVTQMGNDKSIKCEQNLGHDTMYWYKQDSKKFLKIMFSYNNKELIINETVPNRFSPKSPDKAHLNLHINSLELGDSAVYFCASSQAAGAFFGQGTRLTVV.

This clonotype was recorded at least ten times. The chain's CDR3 is CASGDTNYGYTF. For the CDR3, the DNA is TGTGCCAGCGGGGACACGAACTATGGCTACACCTTC. V usage is TRBV30 and J usage is TRBJ1-2; D is perhaps TRBD1 (6 bases). CDR3 length: 12 amino acids. Germline V gene sequence: CDR1 GTSNPN, CDR2 SVGIG (reference sequence). The V gene lost 8 bases and the J gene lost 2 bases, with 12 bases spanning the gap.

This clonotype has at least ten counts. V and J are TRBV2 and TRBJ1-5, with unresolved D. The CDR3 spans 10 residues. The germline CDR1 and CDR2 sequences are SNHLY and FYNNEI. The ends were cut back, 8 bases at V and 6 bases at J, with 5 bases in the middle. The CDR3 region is CASGGQPQHF. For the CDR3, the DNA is TGTGCCAGCGGAGGTCAGCCCCAGCATTTT.

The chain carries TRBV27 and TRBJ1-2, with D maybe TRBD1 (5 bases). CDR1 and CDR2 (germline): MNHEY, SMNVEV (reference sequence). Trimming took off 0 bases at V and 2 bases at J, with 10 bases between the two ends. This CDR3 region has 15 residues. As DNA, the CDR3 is TGTGCCAGCAGTTTATCGTCGGGGACCAACTATGGCTACACCTTC. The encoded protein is CASSLSSGTNYGYTF.

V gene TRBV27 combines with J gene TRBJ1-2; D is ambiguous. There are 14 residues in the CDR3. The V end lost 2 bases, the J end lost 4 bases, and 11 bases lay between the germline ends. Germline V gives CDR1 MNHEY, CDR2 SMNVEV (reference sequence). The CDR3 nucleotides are TGTGCCAGCAGTTTAAAAAGAGTAGGCTATGGCTACACCTTC. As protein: CASSLKRVGYGYTF.

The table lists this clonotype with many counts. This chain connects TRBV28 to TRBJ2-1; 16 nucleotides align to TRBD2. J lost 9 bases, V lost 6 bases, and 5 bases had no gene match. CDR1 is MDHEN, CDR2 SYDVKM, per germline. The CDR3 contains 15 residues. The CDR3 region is CASRGGTSGRGEQFF. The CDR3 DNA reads TGTGCCAGCAGGGGGGGGACTAGCGGGAGGGGTGAGCAGTTCTTC.

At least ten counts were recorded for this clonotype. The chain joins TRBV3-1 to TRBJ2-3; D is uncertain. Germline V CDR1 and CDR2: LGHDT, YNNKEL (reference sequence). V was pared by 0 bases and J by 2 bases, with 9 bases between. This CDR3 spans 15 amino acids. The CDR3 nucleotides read TGTGCCAGCAGCCAAGAAGCGACCTCCACAGATACGCAGTATTTT. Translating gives CASSQEATSTDTQYF.

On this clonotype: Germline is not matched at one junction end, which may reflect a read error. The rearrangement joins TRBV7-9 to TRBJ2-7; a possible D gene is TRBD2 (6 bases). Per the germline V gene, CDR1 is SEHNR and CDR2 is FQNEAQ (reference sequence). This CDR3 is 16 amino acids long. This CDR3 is CACSLAPGLEDYEQYF. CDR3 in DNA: TGTGCCTGCAGCTTAGCACCGGGACTGGAAGACTACGAGCAGTACTTC.

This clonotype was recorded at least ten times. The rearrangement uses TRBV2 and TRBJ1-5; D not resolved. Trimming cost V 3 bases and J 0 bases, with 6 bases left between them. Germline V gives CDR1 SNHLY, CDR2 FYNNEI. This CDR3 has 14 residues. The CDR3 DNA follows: TGTGCCAGCAGTGATGCCCATAGCAATCAGCCCCAGCATTTT. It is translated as CASSDAHSNQPQHF.

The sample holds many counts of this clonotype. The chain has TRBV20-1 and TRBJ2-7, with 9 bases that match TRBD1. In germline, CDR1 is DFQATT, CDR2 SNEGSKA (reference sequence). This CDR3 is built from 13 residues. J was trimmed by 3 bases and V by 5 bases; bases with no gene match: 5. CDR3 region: CSAGTGIVYEQYF. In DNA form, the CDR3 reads TGCAGTGCTGGGACAGGGATCGTCTACGAGCAGTACTTC.

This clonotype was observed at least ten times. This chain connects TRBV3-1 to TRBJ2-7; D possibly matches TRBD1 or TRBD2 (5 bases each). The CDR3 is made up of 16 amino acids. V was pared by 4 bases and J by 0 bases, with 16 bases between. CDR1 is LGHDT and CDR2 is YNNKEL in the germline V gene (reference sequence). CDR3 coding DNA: TGTGCCAGCAGCCCCCATTTAGGGGAGAGCTCCTACGAGCAGTACTTC. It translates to CASSPHLGESSYEQYF.

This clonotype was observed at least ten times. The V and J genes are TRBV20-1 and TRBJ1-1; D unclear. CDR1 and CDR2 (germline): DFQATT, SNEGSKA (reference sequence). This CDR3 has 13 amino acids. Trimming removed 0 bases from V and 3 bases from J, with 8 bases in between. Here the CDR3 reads CSARDAGDTEAFF. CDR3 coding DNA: TGCAGTGCTAGAGATGCCGGCGACACTGAAGCTTTCTTT.

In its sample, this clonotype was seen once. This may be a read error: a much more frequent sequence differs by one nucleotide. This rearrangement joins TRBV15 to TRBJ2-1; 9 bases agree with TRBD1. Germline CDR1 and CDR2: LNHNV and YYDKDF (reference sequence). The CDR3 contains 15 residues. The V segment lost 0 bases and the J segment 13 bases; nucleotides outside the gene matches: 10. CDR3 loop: CATSRDLTGGETQFF. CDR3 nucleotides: TGTGCCACCAGCAGAGATCTGACAGGGGGAGAGACCCAGTTCTTC. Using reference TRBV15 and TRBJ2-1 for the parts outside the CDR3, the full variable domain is DAMVIQNPRYQVTQFGKPVTLSCSQTLNHNVMYWYQQKSSQAPKLLFHYYDKDFNNEADTPDNFQSRRPNTSFCFLDIRSPGLGDTAMYLCATSRDLTGGETQFFGPGTRLTVL.